This TCR beta chain was recovered during a study of T cells after yellow fever vaccination. Concerning this clonotype itself: Its specificity is unknown.

Regarding the study as a whole: Only a minor proportion of clonotypes was detected across both CD4 and CD8 compartments. Post-booster repertoires contained most primary-vaccination clones again (roughly 97% CD4, 85% to 90% CD8).

From the 5' RACE reads, TCRdb called clonotypes with MiXCR, one entry per CDR3 protein. The sample includes more than 350,000 distinct CDR3 sequences, 11% seen only once; the top ten take roughly a sixth. Trimming removed 2 bases from V and 4 bases from J, with 18 bases in between. Germline CDR1 reads SGHKS; CDR2 reads YYEKEE (reference sequence). This CDR3 has 16 amino acids. The material was PBMCs, obtained on the day of the first yellow fever vaccination. This chain links TRBV5-5 with TRBJ1-1; no clear D gene. The clonotype was recovered from a man between 18 and 35 years old who received the YFV17D yellow fever vaccine. The CDR3 loop reads CASSFGVLALGTEAFF. The CDR3 DNA is TGTGCCAGCAGCTTTGGGGTACTTGCGTTGGGCACTGAAGCTTTCTTT.